These T cell receptor beta chains were read from a single sample in a study of beta chain features in type 1 diabetes. Measured with immunoSEQ multiplex PCR; TCRdb has only the in-frame clones, and not every one. This sample carries 150,000 to 180,000 clones, more than 9.5% of them seen once, and the ten largest clones take roughly 2%. The sample comprised central memory CD4+ T cells from blood. The receptors were gathered from a man between 18 and 35 years old in good health. Each CDR3 is given with its conserved first and last residue. Each record gives: J gene, D gene, clone size, V gene, CDR3 DNA, CDR3 protein. A D gene is named only where the DNA matches it firmly. Size is stated for part of the rows, as once, few or many counts, or as a class when the clone is expanded.

TRBJ1-2,-,-,TRBV6-5,TGTGCCAGCAGTTACCGGGAGAGGGAGGGCTACACCTTC,CASSYREREGYTF
TRBJ2-5,TRBD2,few,TRBV4-1,TGCGCCAGCAGCCAGAGGACTAGCGGGGGGGGTCGGGAGACCCAGTACTTC,CASSQRTSGGGRETQYF
TRBJ2-3,TRBD2,-,TRBV9,TGTGCCAGCAGCGTAGCTCTCTCTAGCGGAAAACATACGCAGTATTTT,CASSVALSSGKHTQYF
TRBJ2-7,-,-,TRBV11-1,TGTGCCAGCAGCTCCCCAGGGGTCGGCTACGAGCAGTACTTC,CASSSPGVGYEQYF
TRBJ2-7,TRBD1,many,TRBV28,TGTGCCAGCAGTCAAAGAACAGGGACAGGGGTCTTC,CASSQRTGTGVF
TRBJ2-7,-,-,TRBV9,TGTGCCAGCAGCGGAAGTAGCGGCCACGAGCAGTACTTC,CASSGSSGHEQYF
TRBJ2-5,TRBD1,few,TRBV5-6,TGTGCCAGCAGCAACAGGGGAGAGGTCCAAGAGACCCAGTACTTC,CASSNRGEVQETQYF
TRBJ2-5,-,many,TRBV29-1,TGCAGCGGGGGACCTCGGGAGACCCAGTACTTC,CSGGPRETQYF
TRBJ2-5,TRBD2,-,TRBV6-1,TGTGCCAGCAGGGAACTCAACACTCGGACTAGCGCTGAGACCCAGTACTTC,CASRELNTRTSAETQYF
TRBJ2-7,-,-,TRBV5-6,TGTGCCAGCAGCGTGGGACCAGGACGAGGAGAGCAGTACTTC,CASSVGPGRGEQYF
TRBJ2-7,-,few,TRBV29-1,TGCAGCGTGATACAGGGAACCTACGAGCAGTACTTC,CSVIQGTYEQYF